These T cell receptor beta chains were read from a single sample in a study of OX40 agonist ivuxolimab in advanced cancers. Produced via immunoSEQ multiplex PCR; TCRdb's table is partial and in-frame only. The data contain about 88,000 clones, about 85% of them singletons. The material sequenced was CD4+ or CD8+ T cells sorted from blood, taken in a trial of the OX40 agonist ivuxolimab. The receptors stem from an adult with an advanced solid tumor such as melanoma, head and neck, liver or kidney cancer. CDR3s include the opening cysteine and the closing phenylalanine or tryptophan.

j_call,v_call,cdr3_aa
TRBJ1-1,TRBV7-2,CASRTAEGMNTEAFF
TRBJ2-5,TRBV20-1,CSADQETQYF
TRBJ2-6,TRBV2,CASSALVPGANVLTF
TRBJ1-5,TRBV28,CASSVLTGRLPPHF
TRBJ1-1,TRBV25-1,CASRGWATGAFF
TRBJ1-5,TRBV5-3,CARSLTDIESCSQHF
TRBJ2-5,TRBV2,CASSGSSGGKETQYF
TRBJ1-2,TRBV5-4,CASSRWTGPPYGYTF
TRBJ2-7,TRBV5-1,CASSLGSGEAYEQYF
TRBJ1-1,TRBV4-1,CASSQDLVSNTEAFF
TRBJ2-2,TRBV2,CASSLGGGANGELFF
TRBJ1-3,TRBV6-1,CASSTGASSGNTIYF
TRBJ2-7,TRBV5-1,CASSSGWSSYEQYF
TRBJ2-5,TRBV7-2,CASSINRGRETQYF
TRBJ1-2,TRBV2,CASTQQGAWGYTF
TRBJ2-5,TRBV6-6,CASSYSGTQETQYF
TRBJ1-2,TRBV11-2,CASSLLLVNYGYTF
TRBJ2-3,TRBV18,CASSPDRRMGTQYF
TRBJ2-7,TRBV25-1,CASSRDRGPYEQYF
TRBJ2-6,TRBV27,CASSLKAQPPSGANVLTF
TRBJ2-1,TRBV28,CASSGKSVGDYEQFF
TRBJ2-5,TRBV18,CASSPRTAQETQYF
TRBJ1-2,TRBV6-5,CASRRQGGGYTF
TRBJ1-1,TRBV7-9,CASSLERGRRGNTEAFF
TRBJ1-1,TRBV5-1,CASSPGVASMNTEAFF
TRBJ1-5,TRBV10-3,CATLKTGDQPQHF
TRBJ1-4,TRBV11-2,CASSLNGGEKLFF
TRBJ1-2,TRBV5-1,CASSLEGNRWDYGYTF
TRBJ1-5,TRBV19,CASSIQVSNQPQHF
TRBJ2-1,TRBV10-3,CAIKLDGTVRSEQFF
TRBJ1-5,TRBV6-1,CASRMVGGMAQHF
TRBJ2-3,TRBV2,CASSDRTRGSDTQYF
TRBJ2-1,TRBV7-9,CASSLNSGSHTEEQFF
TRBJ2-5,TRBV7-9,CASRYLAETQYF
TRBJ1-1,TRBV7-2,CASSYSDRGQFTEAFF
TRBJ2-1,TRBV6-5,CASRSSGSGYNEQFF
TRBJ1-2,TRBV28,CASSPPGTGAYGYTF
TRBJ1-2,TRBV18,CASSRDRGREGYTF
TRBJ2-1,TRBV7-6,CASSVPWGRVGNEQFF
TRBJ2-1,TRBV4-2,CASSQLSGADNEQFF
TRBJ2-5,TRBV9,CASSVTAQETQYF
TRBJ2-7,TRBV7-2,CASSSSITYEQYF
TRBJ1-2,TRBV9,CASSYSVNPNYGYTF
TRBJ1-6,TRBV19,CASSMAGRGSPLHF
TRBJ1-4,TRBV5-1,CASSSARQDTNEKLFF
TRBJ2-1,TRBV5-6,CASSLRGSYNEQFF
TRBJ2-5,TRBV7-2,CASSPLGGTSADF
TRBJ1-5,TRBV7-9,CASSLEGYQPQHF
TRBJ2-5,TRBV28,CASSVRDREREETQYF
TRBJ1-5,TRBV6-4,CASSPEGSDQPQHF
TRBJ1-2,TRBV2,CASSDGFHYGYTF
TRBJ1-4,TRBV19,CASGVTNEKLFF
TRBJ1-1,TRBV6-5,CASRMDRTNTEAFF
TRBJ2-2,TRBV7-9,CASRPGALNTGELFF
TRBJ2-7,TRBV6-5,CASRIDNTGAYEQYF
TRBJ2-5,TRBV11-3,CASSLRDLETQYF
TRBJ1-1,TRBV10-2,CASSVPSQGTEAFF
TRBJ1-4,TRBV5-1,CASSRLPGGGEKLFF
TRBJ2-7,TRBV29-1,CSAVTSYEQYF